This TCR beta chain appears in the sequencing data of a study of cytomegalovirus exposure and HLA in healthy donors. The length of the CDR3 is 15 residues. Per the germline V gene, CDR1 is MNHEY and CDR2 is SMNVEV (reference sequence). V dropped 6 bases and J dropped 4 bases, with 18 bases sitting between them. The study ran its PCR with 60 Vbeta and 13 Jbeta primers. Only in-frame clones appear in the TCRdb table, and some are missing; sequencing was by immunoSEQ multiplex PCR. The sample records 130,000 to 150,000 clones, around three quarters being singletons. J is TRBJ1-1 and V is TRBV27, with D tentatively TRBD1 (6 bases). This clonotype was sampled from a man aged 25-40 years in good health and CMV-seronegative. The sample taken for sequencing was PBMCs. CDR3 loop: CASSPRGGRGTEAFF. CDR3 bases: TGTGCCAGCAGCCCTCGGGGGGGCCGGGGCACTGAAGCTTTCTTT.